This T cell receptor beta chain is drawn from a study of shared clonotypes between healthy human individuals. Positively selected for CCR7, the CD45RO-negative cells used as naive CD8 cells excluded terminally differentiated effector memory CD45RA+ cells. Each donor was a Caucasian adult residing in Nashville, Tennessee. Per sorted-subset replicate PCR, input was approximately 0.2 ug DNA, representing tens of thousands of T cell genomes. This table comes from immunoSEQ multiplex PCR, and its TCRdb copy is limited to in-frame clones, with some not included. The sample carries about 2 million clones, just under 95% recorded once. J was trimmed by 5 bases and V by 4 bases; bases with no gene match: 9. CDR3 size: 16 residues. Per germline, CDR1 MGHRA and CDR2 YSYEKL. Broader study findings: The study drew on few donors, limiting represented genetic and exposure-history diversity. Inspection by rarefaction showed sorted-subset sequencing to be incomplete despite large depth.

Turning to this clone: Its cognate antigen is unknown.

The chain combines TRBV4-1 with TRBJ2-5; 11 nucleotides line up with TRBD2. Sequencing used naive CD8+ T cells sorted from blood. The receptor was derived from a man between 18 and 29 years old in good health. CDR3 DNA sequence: TGCGCCAGCAGCCCCTATAGCGGGAGGGCAGGGGAGACCCAGTACTTC. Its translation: CASSPYSGRAGETQYF.